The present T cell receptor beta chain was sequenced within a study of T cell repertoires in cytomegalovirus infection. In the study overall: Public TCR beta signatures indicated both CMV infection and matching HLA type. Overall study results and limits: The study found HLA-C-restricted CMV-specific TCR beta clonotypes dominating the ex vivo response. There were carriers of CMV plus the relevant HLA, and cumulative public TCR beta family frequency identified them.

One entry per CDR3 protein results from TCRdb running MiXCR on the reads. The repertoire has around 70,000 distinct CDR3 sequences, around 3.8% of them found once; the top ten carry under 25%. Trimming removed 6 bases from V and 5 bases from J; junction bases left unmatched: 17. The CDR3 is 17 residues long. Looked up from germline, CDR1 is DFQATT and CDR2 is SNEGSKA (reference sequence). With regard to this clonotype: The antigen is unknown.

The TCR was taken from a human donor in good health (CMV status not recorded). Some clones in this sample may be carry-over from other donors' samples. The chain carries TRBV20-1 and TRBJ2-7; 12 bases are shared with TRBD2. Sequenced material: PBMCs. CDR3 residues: CSARLLAGGGKRHEQYF. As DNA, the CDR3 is TGCAGTGCGCGGCTACTAGCGGGAGGCGGGAAGCGTCACGAGCAGTACTTC.